The clone carrying this TCR beta chain was seen a handful of times. These data belong to a study of PD-1 blockade in mismatch repair-deficient tumors. The ends lost 5 bases at V and 0 bases at J; junction bases unmatched: 9. The CDR3 runs 16 residues. In germline, CDR1 is MNHNY, CDR2 SVGAGI (reference sequence). The method was immunoSEQ multiplex PCR; TCRdb's version includes in-frame clones alone and lacks a portion of them. The data contain 15,000 to 20,000 clones, 84% of them singletons. This chain links TRBV6-6 with TRBJ2-7; 8 nucleotides align to TRBD1. The receptor comes from an adult with mismatch repair-deficient cancer. The sample in question was PBMCs, obtained before pembrolizumab treatment. The DNA for the CDR3 is TGTGCCAGCAGTCCTCGAGGCGGGACAGGCTCCTACGAGCAGTACTTC. Translating it yields CASSPRGGTGSYEQYF.